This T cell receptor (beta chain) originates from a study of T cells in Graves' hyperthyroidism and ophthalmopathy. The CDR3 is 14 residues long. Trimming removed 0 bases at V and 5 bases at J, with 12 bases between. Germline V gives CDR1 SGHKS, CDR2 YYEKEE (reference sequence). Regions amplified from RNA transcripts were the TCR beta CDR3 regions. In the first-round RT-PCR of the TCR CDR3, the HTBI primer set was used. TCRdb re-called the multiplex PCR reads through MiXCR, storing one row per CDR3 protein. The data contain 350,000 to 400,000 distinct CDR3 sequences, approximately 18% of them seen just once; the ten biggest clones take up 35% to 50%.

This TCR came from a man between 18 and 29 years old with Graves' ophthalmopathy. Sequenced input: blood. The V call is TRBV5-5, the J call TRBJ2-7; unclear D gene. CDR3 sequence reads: CASSLGATLDEQYF. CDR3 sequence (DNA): TGTGCCAGCAGCTTGGGGGCCACGCTTGACGAGCAGTACTTC. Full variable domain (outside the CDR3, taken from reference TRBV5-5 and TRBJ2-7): DAGVTQSPTHLIKTRGQQVTLRCSPISGHKSVSWYQQVLGQGPQFIFQYYEKEERGRGNFPDRFSARQFPNYSSELNVNALLLGDSALYLCASSLGATLDEQYFGPGTRLTVT.